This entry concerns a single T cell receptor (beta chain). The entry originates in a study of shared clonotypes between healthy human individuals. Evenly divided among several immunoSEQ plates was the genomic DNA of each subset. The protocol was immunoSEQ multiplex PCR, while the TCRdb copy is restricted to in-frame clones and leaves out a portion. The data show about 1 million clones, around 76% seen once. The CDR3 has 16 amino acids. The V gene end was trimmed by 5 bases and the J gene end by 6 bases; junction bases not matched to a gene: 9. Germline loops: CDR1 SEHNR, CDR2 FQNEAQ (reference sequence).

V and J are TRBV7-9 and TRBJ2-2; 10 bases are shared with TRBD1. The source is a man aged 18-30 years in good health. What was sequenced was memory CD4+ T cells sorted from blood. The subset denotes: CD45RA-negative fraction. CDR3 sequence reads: CASSTLTGGGPGELFF. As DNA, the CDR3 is TGTGCCAGCAGCACTTTGACAGGGGGCGGTCCCGGGGAGCTGTTTTTT.